The sequence of this T cell receptor beta chain was determined in a study of cytomegalovirus exposure and HLA in healthy donors. A multiplex PCR was run with 60 Vbeta primers and 13 Jbeta primers. Produced via immunoSEQ multiplex PCR; TCRdb's table is partial and in-frame only. The repertoire holds 90,000 to 150,000 clones, with about 8.6% as singletons. Study-level findings and limits: An analysis that came later showed most CMV-associated TCR beta chains appearing HLA-restricted. In a later analysis, several top co-occurrence clusters appeared linked to parvovirus B19, influenza, CMV and Epstein-Barr virus. Researchers catalogued about 150 TCR beta chains as cytomegalovirus-associated.

Note on this clone: Its antigen is as yet unknown.

V was cut by 0 bases and J by 12 bases, with 11 bases left in between. The CDR3 length is 11 residues. Germline V CDR1 and CDR2: GTSNPN, SVGIG (reference sequence). The sequenced sample consisted of PBMCs. The sequence came from a woman aged 40 to 50 in good health and CMV-seropositive. The rearrangement joins TRBV30 to TRBJ2-5; tentative D call: TRBD2 (5 bases). The CDR3 DNA is TGTGCCTGGAGTGTACGAGGGCAAAAGTACTTC. This codes for CAWSVRGQKYF. Combining the CDR3 with reference TRBV30 and TRBJ2-5 gives the whole variable domain SQTIHQWPATLVQPVGSPLSLECTVEGTSNPNLYWYRQAAGRGLQLLFYSVGIGQISSEVPQNLSASRPQDRQFILSSKKLLLSDSGFYLCAWSVRGQKYFGPGTRLLVL.